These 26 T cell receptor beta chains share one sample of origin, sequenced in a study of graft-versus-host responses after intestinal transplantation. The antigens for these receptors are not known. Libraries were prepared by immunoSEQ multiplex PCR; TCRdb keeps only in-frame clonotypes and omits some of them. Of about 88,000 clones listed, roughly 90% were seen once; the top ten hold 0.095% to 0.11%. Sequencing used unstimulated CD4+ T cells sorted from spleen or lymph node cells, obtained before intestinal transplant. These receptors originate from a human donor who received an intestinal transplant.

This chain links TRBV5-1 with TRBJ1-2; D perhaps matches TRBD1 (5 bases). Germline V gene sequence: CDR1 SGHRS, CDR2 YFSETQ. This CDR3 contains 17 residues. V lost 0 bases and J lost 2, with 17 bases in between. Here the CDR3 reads CASSLGAGTARNYGYTF. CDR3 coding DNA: TGCGCCAGCAGCTTGGGGGCGGGGACCGCAAGGAACTATGGCTACACCTTC.

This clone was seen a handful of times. CDR3 region: CASSQDPRYEQYF. CDR3 in DNA: TGCGCCAGCAGCCAAGACCCTCGGTACGAGCAGTACTTC. The chain uses TRBV4-1 and TRBJ2-7; no reliable D call. The germline gives CDR1 MGHRA, CDR2 YSYEKL. The CDR3 consists of 13 residues. V lost 0 bases to trimming and J lost 4 bases, with 7 bases between them.

The CDR3 reads CASSEWLTARGNTEAFF. CDR3 DNA sequence: TGTGCCAGTAGTGAATGGTTGACAGCCAGGGGCAACACTGAAGCTTTCTTT. This sequence joins TRBV19 and TRBJ1-1; weak D call: TRBD1 (6 bases). This CDR3 region has 17 residues. CDR1 is LNHDA and CDR2 is SQIVND in the germline V gene (reference sequence). V shed 5 bases and J shed 2 bases, with 21 bases lying between them.

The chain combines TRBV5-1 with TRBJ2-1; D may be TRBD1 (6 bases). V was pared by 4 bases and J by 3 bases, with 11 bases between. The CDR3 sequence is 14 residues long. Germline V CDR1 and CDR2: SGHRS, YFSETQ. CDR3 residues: CASSPGGLYNEQFF. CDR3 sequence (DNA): TGCGCCAGCAGCCCTGGGGGCCTCTACAATGAGCAGTTCTTC. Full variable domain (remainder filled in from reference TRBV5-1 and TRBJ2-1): KAGVTQTPRYLIKTRGQQVTLSCSPISGHRSVSWYQQTPGQGLQFLFEYFSETQRNKGNFPGRFSGRQFSNSRSEMNVSTLELGDSALYLCASSPGGLYNEQFFGPGTRLTVL.

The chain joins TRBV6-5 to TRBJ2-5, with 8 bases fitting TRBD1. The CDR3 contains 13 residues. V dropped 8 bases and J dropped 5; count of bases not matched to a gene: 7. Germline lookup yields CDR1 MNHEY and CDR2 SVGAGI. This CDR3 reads CASAGGWGETQYF. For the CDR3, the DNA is TGTGCCAGCGCAGGGGGCTGGGGTGAGACCCAGTACTTC.

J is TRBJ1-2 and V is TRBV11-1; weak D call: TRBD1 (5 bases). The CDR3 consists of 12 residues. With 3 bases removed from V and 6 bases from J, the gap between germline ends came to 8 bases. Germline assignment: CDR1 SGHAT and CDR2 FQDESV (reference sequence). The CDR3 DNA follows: TGTGCCAGCAGCTTTGGGGCGGATGGCTACACCTTC. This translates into CASSFGADGYTF. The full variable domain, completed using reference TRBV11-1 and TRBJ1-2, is EAEVAQSPRYKITEKSQAVAFWCDPISGHATLYWYRQILGQGPELLVQFQDESVVDDSQLPKDRFSAERLKGVDSTLKIQPAELGDSAMYLCASSFGADGYTFGSGTRLTVV.

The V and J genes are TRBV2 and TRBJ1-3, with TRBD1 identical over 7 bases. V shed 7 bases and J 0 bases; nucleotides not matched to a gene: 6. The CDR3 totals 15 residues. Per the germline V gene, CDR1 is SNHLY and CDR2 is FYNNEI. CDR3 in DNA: TGTGCCAGCATATACCGGGACAGCTCTGGAAACACCATATATTTT. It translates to CASIYRDSSGNTIYF.

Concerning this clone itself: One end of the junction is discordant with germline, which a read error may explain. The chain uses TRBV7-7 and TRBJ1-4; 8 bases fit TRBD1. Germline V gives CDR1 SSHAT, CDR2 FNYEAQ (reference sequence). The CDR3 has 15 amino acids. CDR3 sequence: CASSLTDRVNGKLFF. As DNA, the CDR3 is TGTGCTAGCAGCTTAACGGACAGGGTCAATGGGAAACTGTTTTTT.

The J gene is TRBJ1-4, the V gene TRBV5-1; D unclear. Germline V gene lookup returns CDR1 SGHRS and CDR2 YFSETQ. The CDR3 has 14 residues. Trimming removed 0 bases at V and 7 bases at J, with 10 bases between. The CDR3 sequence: CASSLGMEGEKLFF. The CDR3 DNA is TGCGCCAGCAGCTTGGGGATGGAGGGTGAAAAACTGTTTTTT.

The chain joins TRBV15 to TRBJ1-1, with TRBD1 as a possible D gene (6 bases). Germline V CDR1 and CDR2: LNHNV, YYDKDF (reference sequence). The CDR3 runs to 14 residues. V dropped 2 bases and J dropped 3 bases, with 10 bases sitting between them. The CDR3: CATSRLQGYTEAFF. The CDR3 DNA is TGTGCCACCAGCAGATTACAGGGATACACTGAAGCTTTCTTT.

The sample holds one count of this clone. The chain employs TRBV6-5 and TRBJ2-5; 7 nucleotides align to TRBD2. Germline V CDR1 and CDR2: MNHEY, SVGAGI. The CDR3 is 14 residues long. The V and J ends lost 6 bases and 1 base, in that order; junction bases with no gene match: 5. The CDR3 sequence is CASSRGGLQETQYF. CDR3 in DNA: TGTGCCAGCAGCCGCGGGGGACTCCAAGAGACCCAGTACTTC.

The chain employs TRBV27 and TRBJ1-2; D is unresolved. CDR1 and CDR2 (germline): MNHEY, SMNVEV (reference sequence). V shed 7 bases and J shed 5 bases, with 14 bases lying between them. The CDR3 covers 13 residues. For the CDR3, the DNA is TGTGCCAGCACCTCCCGACGGGGTTATGGCTACACCTTC. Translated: CASTSRRGYGYTF.

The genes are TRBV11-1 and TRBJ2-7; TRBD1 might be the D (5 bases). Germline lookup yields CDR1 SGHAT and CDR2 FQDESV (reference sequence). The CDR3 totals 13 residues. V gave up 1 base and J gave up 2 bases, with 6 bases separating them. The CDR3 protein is CASSLGQPYEQYF. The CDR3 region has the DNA TGTGCCAGCAGCTTAGGACAGCCCTACGAGCAGTACTTC.

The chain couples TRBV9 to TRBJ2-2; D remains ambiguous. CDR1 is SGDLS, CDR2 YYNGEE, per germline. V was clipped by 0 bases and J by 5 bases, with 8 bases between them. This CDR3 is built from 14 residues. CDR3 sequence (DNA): TGTGCCAGCAGCGTAGGTACCAGTACCGGGGAGCTGTTTTTT. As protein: CASSVGTSTGELFF.

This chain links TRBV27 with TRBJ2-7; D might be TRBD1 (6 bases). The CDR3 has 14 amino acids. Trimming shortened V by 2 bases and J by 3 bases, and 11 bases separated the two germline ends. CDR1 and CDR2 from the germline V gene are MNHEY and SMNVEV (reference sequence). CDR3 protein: CASSLGGPHYEQYF. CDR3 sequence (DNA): TGTGCCAGCAGTTTAGGGGGCCCGCACTACGAGCAGTACTTC.

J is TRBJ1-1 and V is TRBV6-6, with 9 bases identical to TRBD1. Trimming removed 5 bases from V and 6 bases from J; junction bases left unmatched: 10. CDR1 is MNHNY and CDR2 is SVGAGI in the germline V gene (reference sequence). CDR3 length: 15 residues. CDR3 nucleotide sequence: TGTGCCAGCAGTCCCCGACAGGGGGGGAGTCCTGAAGCTTTCTTT. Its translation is CASSPRQGGSPEAFF.

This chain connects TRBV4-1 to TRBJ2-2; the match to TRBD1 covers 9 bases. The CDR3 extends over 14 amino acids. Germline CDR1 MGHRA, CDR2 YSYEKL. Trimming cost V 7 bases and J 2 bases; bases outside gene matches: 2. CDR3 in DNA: TGCGCCAGCAACAGGGGGCTAAACACCGGGGAGCTGTTTTTT. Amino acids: CASNRGLNTGELFF.

Here the CDR3 DNA reads TGTGCCACCAGCAGAGATCCCGGGGGGCTAGTCAATGAGCAGTTCTTC. The encoded protein is CATSRDPGGLVNEQFF. The chain employs TRBV15 and TRBJ2-1, with a tentative D call TRBD2 (7 bases). V gave up 0 bases and J gave up 6 bases, with 15 bases separating them. The CDR3 runs 16 residues. CDR1 is LNHNV, CDR2 YYDKDF, per germline (reference sequence).

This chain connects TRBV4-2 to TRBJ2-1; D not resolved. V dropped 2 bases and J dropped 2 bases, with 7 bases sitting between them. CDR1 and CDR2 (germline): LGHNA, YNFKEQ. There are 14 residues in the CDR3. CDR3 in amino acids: CASSQSETYNEQFF. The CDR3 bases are TGTGCCAGCAGCCAAAGCGAGACCTACAATGAGCAGTTCTTC.

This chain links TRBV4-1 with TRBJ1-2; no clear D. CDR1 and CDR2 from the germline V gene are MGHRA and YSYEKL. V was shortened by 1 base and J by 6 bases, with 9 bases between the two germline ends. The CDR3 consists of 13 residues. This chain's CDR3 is CASSQVGSDGYTF. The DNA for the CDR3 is TGCGCCAGCAGCCAAGTTGGCAGTGATGGCTACACCTTC.

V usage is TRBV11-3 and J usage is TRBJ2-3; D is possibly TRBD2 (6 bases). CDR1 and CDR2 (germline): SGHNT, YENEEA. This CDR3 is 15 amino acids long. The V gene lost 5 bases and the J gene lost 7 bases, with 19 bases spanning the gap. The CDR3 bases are TGTGCCAGCAGCACCTCGGACGGGGGTTTCAATACGCAGTATTTT. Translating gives CASSTSDGGFNTQYF.

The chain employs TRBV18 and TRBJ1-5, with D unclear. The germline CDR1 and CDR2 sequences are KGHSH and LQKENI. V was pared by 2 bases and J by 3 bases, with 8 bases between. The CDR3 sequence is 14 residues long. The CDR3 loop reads CASSPGPNNQPQHF. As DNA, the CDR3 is TGTGCCAGCTCACCAGGGCCGAACAATCAGCCCCAGCATTTT.

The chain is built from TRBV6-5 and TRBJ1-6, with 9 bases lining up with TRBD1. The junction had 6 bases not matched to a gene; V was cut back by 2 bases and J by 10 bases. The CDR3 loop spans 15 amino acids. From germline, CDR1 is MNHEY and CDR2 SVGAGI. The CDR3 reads CASSYRTGGGSPLHF. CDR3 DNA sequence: TGTGCCAGCAGTTACCGCACAGGGGGCGGCTCACCCCTCCACTTT.

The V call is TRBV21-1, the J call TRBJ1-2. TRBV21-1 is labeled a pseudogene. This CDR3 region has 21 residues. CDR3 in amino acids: CASSKALGGGRVRGSNYGYTF. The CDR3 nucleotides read TGTGCCAGCAGCAAAGCGCTGGGGGGAGGGAGGGTCCGAGGGTCTAACTATGGCTACACCTTC.

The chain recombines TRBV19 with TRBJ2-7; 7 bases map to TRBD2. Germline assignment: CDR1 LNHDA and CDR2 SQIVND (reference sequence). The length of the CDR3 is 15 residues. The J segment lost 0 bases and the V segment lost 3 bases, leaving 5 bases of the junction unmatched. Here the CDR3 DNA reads TGTGCCAGTAGTATGGGAGGGATCTACTCCTACGAGCAGTACTTC. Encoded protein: CASSMGGIYSYEQYF.

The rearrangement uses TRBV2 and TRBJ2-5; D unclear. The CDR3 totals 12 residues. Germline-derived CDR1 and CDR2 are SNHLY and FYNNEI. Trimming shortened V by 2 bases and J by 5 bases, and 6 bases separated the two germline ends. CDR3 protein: CASSEHRETQYF. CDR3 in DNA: TGTGCCAGCAGTGAACACCGGGAGACCCAGTACTTC. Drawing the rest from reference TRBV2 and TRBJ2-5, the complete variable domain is EPEVTQTPSHQVTQMGQEVILRCVPISNHLYFYWYRQILGQKVEFLVSFYNNEISEKSEIFDDQFSVERPDGSNFTLKIRSTKLEDSAMYFCASSEHRETQYFGPGTRLLVL.